This TCR beta chain was sequenced in a study of blood T cells in healthy people across ages. Study context: Template switching caught about one barcoded beta molecule for each two T cells.

The total RNA that was extracted per sample amounted to at least 5 micrograms. From germline, CDR1 is DFQATT and CDR2 SNEGSKA (reference sequence). The CDR3 runs 15 residues. The V gene lost 6 bases and the J gene lost 5 bases, with 21 bases spanning the gap. Findings and caveats of the study: There were more naive CD4+ cells and higher diversity in long-lived donors than in aged donors.

It was with a sample-barcoded 5' primer and a J-beta primer mix that a second PCR of about 7 to 12 cycles was run. TCRdb used MiXCR to reprocess the 5' RACE reads, holding one entry per CDR3 protein. The table lists about 640,000 distinct CDR3 sequences, under 30% of them singletons. There are a few counts of this clonotype. Its antigen is unknown. Specimen: blood. This clonotype was sampled from a woman older than 75 in good health. The chain recombines TRBV20-1 with TRBJ2-3; D is possibly TRBD1 or TRBD2 (5 bases each). Here the CDR3 DNA reads TGCAGTGCCGACGGGGAGACCGGGGACCAAGATACGCAGTATTTT. Translating it yields CSADGETGDQDTQYF.